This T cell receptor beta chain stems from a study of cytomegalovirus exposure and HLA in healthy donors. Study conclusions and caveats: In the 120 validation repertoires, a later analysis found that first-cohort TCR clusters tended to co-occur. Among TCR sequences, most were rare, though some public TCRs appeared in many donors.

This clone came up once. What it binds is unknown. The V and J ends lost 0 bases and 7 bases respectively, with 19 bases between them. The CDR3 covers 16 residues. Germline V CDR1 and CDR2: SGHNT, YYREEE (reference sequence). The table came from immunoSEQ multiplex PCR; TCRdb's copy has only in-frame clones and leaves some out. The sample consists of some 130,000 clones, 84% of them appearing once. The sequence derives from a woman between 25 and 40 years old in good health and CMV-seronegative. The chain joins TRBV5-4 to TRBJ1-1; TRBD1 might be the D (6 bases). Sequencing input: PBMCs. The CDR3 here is CASSLGGQGSIVEAFF. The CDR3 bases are TGTGCCAGCAGCTTGGGCGGGCAGGGGTCGATTGTTGAAGCTTTCTTT.